This T cell receptor beta chain was captured in a study of spatial heterogeneity in lung cancer. As for the study in general: Each distinct TCR and UMI combination averaged more than ten appearances in raw reads. Overall study findings and caveats: It was found that expanded intratumoral alpha and beta TCR counts tracked tumor mutation counts.

By frequency in the sample, this clonotype is medium-sized. Its antigen is still unknown. From the 5' RACE reads, TCRdb called clonotypes with MiXCR, one entry per CDR3 protein. The table shows some 10,000 distinct CDR3 sequences, with roughly 6% occurring only once. Germline-derived CDR1 and CDR2 are SEHNR and FQNEAQ (reference sequence). The CDR3 contains 12 residues. The V and J ends lost 5 bases and 3 bases respectively, with 7 bases between them. Noted time point: sample taken at primary tumor resection. Tumor, nontumor lung or frozen PBMC supplied whole RNA that was sequenced unsorted. The specimen comprised lung tumor tissue, sampled at surgery. The chain joins TRBV7-9 to TRBJ1-2; no clear D gene. The receptor was isolated from a male donor with early-stage non-small cell lung cancer. In DNA, the CDR3 is TGTGCCAGCAGCCGGACCTACTATGGCTACACCTTC. Its translation is CASSRTYYGYTF.